Listed below are T cell receptor beta chains from one sample, sequenced in a study of T cells in tumors after PD-1 blockade. Sequencing was performed with immunoSEQ multiplex PCR; in TCRdb, only in-frame clones are kept and a portion is missing. The profile shows around 50,000 clones, roughly 79% of them singletons. Sequences were derived from PBMCs, sampled before anti-PD-1 treatment. These TCRs come from a human donor with basal cell carcinoma. The CDR3 runs from the conserved cysteine through the conserved F or W. A D gene is named only where the DNA matches it firmly. Clone size is not always given. Where it is, it says once, few, many or a class for expanded clones.

D gene	V gene	J gene	clone size	CDR3 protein	CDR3 DNA
TRBD1	TRBV5-1	TRBJ2-7	.	CASSLGTGGPTFSYEQYF	TGCGCCAGCAGCTTGGGAACAGGGGGCCCAACCTTCTCCTACGAGCAGTACTTC
.	TRBV21-1	TRBJ2-5	.	CASSKAPARENQETQYF	TGTGCCAGCAGCAAAGCGCCCGCTCGAGAGAATCAAGAGACCCAGTACTTC
.	TRBV29-1	TRBJ2-3	.	CSVEAGAPGDTQYF	TGCAGCGTTGAAGCGGGGGCCCCTGGAGATACGCAGTATTTT
.	TRBV2	TRBJ1-1	few	CASSVSSGSGSEAFF	TGTGCCAGCAGTGTATCTTCTGGTAGTGGTTCGGAAGCTTTCTTT
.	TRBV7-6	TRBJ2-5	.	CASSLGRKETQYF	TGTGCCAGCAGCTTAGGTCGGAAAGAGACCCAGTACTTC
.	TRBV30	TRBJ1-3	once	CAWSGTVSGNTIYF	TGTGCCTGGAGTGGGACGGTTTCTGGAAACACCATATATTTT
.	TRBV3-1/TRBV3-2	TRBJ1-6	.	CASSQGRGLNSPLHF	TGTGCCAGCAGCCAAGGAAGGGGCCTTAATTCACCCCTCCACTTT
.	TRBV14	TRBJ2-5	.	CASSQVGGSGETQYF	TGTGCCAGCAGCCAAGTAGGAGGGAGCGGAGAGACCCAGTACTTC
.	TRBV25-1	TRBJ2-2	.	CASGGHPNYTGELFF	TGTGCCAGCGGGGGACACCCCAATTACACCGGGGAGCTGTTTTTT
TRBD2	TRBV5-6	TRBJ2-3	.	CASIRGGVADTQYF	TGTGCCAGCATCCGCGGGGGGGTGGCAGATACGCAGTATTTT
.	TRBV5-6	TRBJ1-2	.	CASETQGGYGYTF	TGTGCCAGCGAGACACAAGGCGGCTATGGCTACACCTTC
.	TRBV4-1	TRBJ2-5	.	CASSHSGTEQETQYF	TGCGCCAGCAGCCATTCCGGGACCGAACAAGAGACCCAGTACTTC
TRBD2	TRBV2	TRBJ2-7	medium-sized	CASSESSGARRQYF	TGTGCCAGCAGTGAGTCTAGCGGGGCCCGGAGGCAGTACTTC